This T cell receptor (beta chain) is drawn from a study of cytomegalovirus exposure and HLA in healthy donors. The CDR3 runs 15 residues. Germline-derived CDR1 and CDR2 are GTSNPN and SVGIG (reference sequence). With 6 bases clipped from V and 3 bases from J, the junction kept 7 bases outside the gene matches. Samples came from healthy bone marrow donors. Whereas donors were nominally healthy upon sampling, unrecorded immune exposures were probable. Both 60 Vbeta primers and 13 Jbeta primers went into the PCR. Data came from immunoSEQ multiplex PCR; TCRdb stores just in-frame clones and leaves some out. The sample holds fewer than 150,000 clones, roughly 14% seen once.

The chain recombines TRBV30 with TRBJ2-7; 14 positions agree with TRBD2. The sequence derives from a woman under 30 in good health and CMV-seronegative. The sample comprised PBMCs. The CDR3 sequence is CACLGTSGGHYEQYF. The CDR3 DNA is TGTGCCTGCCTGGGGACTAGCGGGGGACACTACGAGCAGTACTTC.